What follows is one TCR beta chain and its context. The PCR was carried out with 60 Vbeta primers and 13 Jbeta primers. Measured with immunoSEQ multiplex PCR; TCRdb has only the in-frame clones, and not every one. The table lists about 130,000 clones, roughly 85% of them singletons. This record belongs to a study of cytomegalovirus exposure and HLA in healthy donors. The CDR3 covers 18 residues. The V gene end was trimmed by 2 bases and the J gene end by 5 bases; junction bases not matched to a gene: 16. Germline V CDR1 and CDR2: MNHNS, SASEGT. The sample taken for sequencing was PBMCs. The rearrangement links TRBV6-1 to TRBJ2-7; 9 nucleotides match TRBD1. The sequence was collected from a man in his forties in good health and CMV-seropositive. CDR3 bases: TGTGCCAGCAGTGAATCCCTTGTTTCCGGGACAGGGAACGACGAGCAGTACTTC. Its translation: CASSESLVSGTGNDEQYF.